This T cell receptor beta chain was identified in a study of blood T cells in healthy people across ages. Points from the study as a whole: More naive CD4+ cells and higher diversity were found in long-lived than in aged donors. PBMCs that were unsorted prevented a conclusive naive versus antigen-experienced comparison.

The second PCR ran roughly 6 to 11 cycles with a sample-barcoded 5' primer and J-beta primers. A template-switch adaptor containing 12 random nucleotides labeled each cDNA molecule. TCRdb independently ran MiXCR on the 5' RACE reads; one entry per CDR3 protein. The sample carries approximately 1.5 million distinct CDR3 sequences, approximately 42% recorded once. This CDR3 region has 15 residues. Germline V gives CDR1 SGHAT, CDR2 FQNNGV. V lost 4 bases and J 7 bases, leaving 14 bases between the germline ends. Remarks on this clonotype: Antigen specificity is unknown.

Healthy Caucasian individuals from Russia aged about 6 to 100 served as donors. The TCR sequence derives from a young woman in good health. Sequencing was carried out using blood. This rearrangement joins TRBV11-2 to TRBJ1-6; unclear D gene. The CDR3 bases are TGTGCCAGCAGCTCCCCACTACAGAGAAATTCACCCCTCCACTTT. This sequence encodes CASSSPLQRNSPLHF.